One sample yielded the 25 T cell receptor beta chains listed below, sequenced in a study of CD8+ T cells in alopecia areata. TCR sequencing used cDNA made by reverse transcription of extracted RNA. Data came from immunoSEQ multiplex PCR; TCRdb stores just in-frame clones and leaves some out. The table includes about 210,000 clones, roughly two fifths detected once. This sample's treatment: oral pan-JAK inhibitor, 5-10 mg twice daily. The material was CD4+ T cells sorted from blood, obtained at approximately week 30, from a patient treated with tofacitinib. The receptors derive from a human donor with alopecia areata.

This clone was counted only a few times. The V and J genes are TRBV30 and TRBJ2-7; unclear D gene. Germline CDR1 and CDR2: GTSNPN and SVGIG (reference sequence). The CDR3 sequence is 13 residues long. V lost 0 bases, J lost 3 bases, and 9 bases lay in between. CDR3 bases: TGTGCCTGGAGTGTGAGTGAAGTCTACGAGCAGTACTTC. Translated, it gives CAWSVSEVYEQYF.

In nucleotides, the CDR3 is TGTGCCAGCTCCAAGGATACAGGGTTTAACTATGGCTACACCTTC. This translates into CASSKDTGFNYGYTF. The chain couples TRBV2 to TRBJ1-2, with D perhaps matching TRBD1 (6 bases). Germline V lookup: CDR1 SNHLY, CDR2 FYNNEI. V lost 8 bases to trimming and J lost 1 base, with 17 bases between them. CDR3 length: 15 amino acids. Looking up the rest from reference TRBV2 and TRBJ1-2 gives the full variable domain: EPEVTQTPSHQVTQMGQEVILRCVPISNHLYFYWYRQILGQKVEFLVSFYNNEISEKSEIFDDQFSVERPDGSNFTLKIRSTKLEDSAMYFCASSKDTGFNYGYTFGSGTRLTVV.

The rearrangement joins TRBV6-6 to TRBJ2-4; the D is unclear. The CDR3 length is 16 residues. V was cut by 2 bases and J by 8 bases, with 19 bases left in between. Germline assignment: CDR1 MNHNY and CDR2 SVGAGI (reference sequence). CDR3 in DNA: TGTGCCAGCAGTTACCCCACAATAACCCAGGTGGACATTCAGTACTTC. Translation gives CASSYPTITQVDIQYF.

Only one count was recorded for this clone. The gene calls are TRBV2 and TRBJ2-5; no firm D call. CDR3 size: 15 residues. CDR1 is SNHLY, CDR2 FYNNEI, per germline. Trimming took off 3 bases at V and 8 bases at J, with 19 bases between the two ends. The CDR3 is CASSDSRIQRRTQYF. CDR3 nucleotide sequence: TGTGCCAGCAGTGATAGCAGAATTCAGCGCCGAACCCAGTACTTC.

The chain joins TRBV15 to TRBJ1-2; TRBD1 might be the D (5 bases). The V and J ends lost 0 bases and 2 bases respectively, with 10 bases between them. The CDR3 totals 15 residues. CDR1 is LNHNV, CDR2 YYDKDF, per germline (reference sequence). The CDR3 sequence: CATSRDLGVNYGYTF. The CDR3 DNA is TGTGCCACCAGCAGAGATTTGGGGGTAAACTATGGCTACACCTTC.

J is TRBJ1-1 and V is TRBV19, with no clear D. This CDR3 has 13 residues. V lost 6 bases and J lost 4, with 12 bases in between. Germline CDR1 reads LNHDA; CDR2 reads SQIVND (reference sequence). In DNA form, the CDR3 reads TGTGCCAGTAGATCGAACGCGGGCACTGAAGCTTTCTTT. As protein: CASRSNAGTEAFF.

The chain uses TRBV30 and TRBJ1-1; D is unresolved. From germline, CDR1 is GTSNPN and CDR2 SVGIG (reference sequence). The CDR3 is 13 amino acids. Trimming cost V 0 bases and J 1 base, with 6 bases left between them. The CDR3, as DNA: TGTGCCTGGAGTGTAGGGAGGAACACTGAAGCTTTCTTT. Amino acids: CAWSVGRNTEAFF.

The chain uses TRBV5-5 and TRBJ1-1; no clear D. Germline V lookup: CDR1 SGHKS, CDR2 YYEKEE (reference sequence). V was cut by 0 bases and J by 1 base, with 4 bases left in between. CDR3 size: 13 residues. This CDR3 is CASSLVWNTEAFF. The CDR3 DNA follows: TGTGCCAGCAGCTTGGTTTGGAACACTGAAGCTTTCTTT.

The rearrangement links TRBV7-6 to TRBJ2-3; D gene uncertain. Trimming removed 5 bases from V and 0 bases from J, with 12 bases in between. This CDR3 contains 15 residues. CDR1 and CDR2 (germline): SGHVS, FNYEAQ. The CDR3 reads CASSQRASSTDTQYF. DNA of the CDR3: TGTGCCAGCAGCCAGCGCGCTTCTAGCACAGATACGCAGTATTTT.

The gene calls are TRBV6-5 and TRBJ1-1; 8 bases match TRBD1. Germline CDR1 MNHEY, CDR2 SVGAGI. The CDR3 totals 12 residues. V lost 5 bases, J lost 11 bases, and 7 bases stayed unmatched. CDR3 DNA: TGTGCCAGCAGTCAGGGACAGGCACGGGCTTTCTTT. It is translated as CASSQGQARAFF.

The V and J genes are TRBV5-1 and TRBJ1-2; D not certain. The CDR3 consists of 12 residues. Germline lookup yields CDR1 SGHRS and CDR2 YFSETQ. The V end lost 4 bases, the J end lost 6 bases, and 10 bases lay between the germline ends. CDR3 residues: CASSPNRNGYTF. CDR3 in DNA: TGCGCCAGCAGCCCGAACAGAAATGGCTACACCTTC.

This chain joins TRBV6-6 and TRBJ2-1; the match to TRBD1 covers 7 bases. Germline V gene data show CDR1 as MNHNY and CDR2 as SVGAGI (reference sequence). The CDR3 sequence is 13 residues long. With V trimmed by 5 bases and J by 6 bases, 4 bases remained unmatched. This CDR3 reads CASSRQGVNEQFF. Written as DNA, the CDR3 is TGTGCCAGCAGTAGACAGGGAGTCAATGAGCAGTTCTTC.

This clone was found a few times. The chain uses TRBV28 and TRBJ1-1, with D uncertain. The CDR3 totals 13 residues. V lost 2 bases to trimming and J lost 10 bases, with 14 bases between them. The germline V gene has CDR1 MDHEN and CDR2 SYDVKM. The DNA for the CDR3 is TGTGCCAGCAGTTTAGGGCGGGAGGTCGCAGCTTTCTTT. Translation gives CASSLGREVAAFF.

The chain links TRBV2 to TRBJ1-5, with D unclear. V shed 3 bases and J shed 2 bases, with 8 bases lying between them. Germline CDR1 SNHLY, CDR2 FYNNEI. This CDR3 region has 14 residues. The CDR3 DNA follows: TGTGCCAGCAGTGAGGGGTCAGGCAATCAGCCCCAGCATTTT. It is translated as CASSEGSGNQPQHF.

The chain's CDR3 is CAWSPWTEQETQYF. Here the CDR3 DNA reads TGTGCCTGGAGTCCTTGGACGGAGCAAGAGACCCAGTACTTC. This sequence joins TRBV30 and TRBJ2-5; D ambiguous. Germline loops: CDR1 GTSNPN, CDR2 SVGIG (reference sequence). V lost 2 bases and J 2 bases, leaving 12 bases between the germline ends. The CDR3 loop spans 14 amino acids.

The CDR3 loop reads CASSSRPYEQYF. Written as DNA, the CDR3 is TGTGCCAGCAGCTCGAGACCCTACGAGCAGTACTTC. The genes are TRBV13 and TRBJ2-7; no reliable D call. The germline gives CDR1 PRHDT, CDR2 FYEKMQ (reference sequence). The CDR3 sequence is 12 residues long. V was pared by 4 bases and J by 2 bases, with 6 bases between.

This clone was picked up a small number of times. The chain is built from TRBV5-4 and TRBJ1-1; D is uncertain. Deletions cut 0 bases from V and 1 base from J, with 4 bases between. This CDR3 has 13 amino acids. Germline loops: CDR1 SGHNT, CDR2 YYREEE (reference sequence). The CDR3 here is CASSLAGNTEAFF. The CDR3 DNA sequence: TGTGCCAGCAGCTTGGCAGGGAACACTGAAGCTTTCTTT.

J is TRBJ2-4 and V is TRBV6-5; D is possibly TRBD1 (5 bases). Germline V CDR1 and CDR2: MNHEY, SVGAGI. The CDR3 is made up of 16 amino acids. Trimming left V 0 bases short and J 1 base short, with 10 bases between. CDR3 nucleotide sequence: TGTGCCAGCAGTTACTCAGGGGTTGGGGCCAAAAACATTCAGTACTTC. Amino acids: CASSYSGVGAKNIQYF.

CDR3 sequence: CASSSTGDEQYF. CDR3 DNA sequence: TGCGCCAGCAGCTCGACAGGGGACGAGCAGTACTTC. V is TRBV5-1 and J is TRBJ2-7; 8 bases map to TRBD1. The germline gives CDR1 SGHRS, CDR2 YFSETQ. J lost 5 bases, V lost 3 bases, and 1 base had no gene match. This CDR3 region has 12 residues. Variable domain in full (rest from reference TRBV5-1 and TRBJ2-7): KAGVTQTPRYLIKTRGQQVTLSCSPISGHRSVSWYQQTPGQGLQFLFEYFSETQRNKGNFPGRFSGRQFSNSRSEMNVSTLELGDSALYLCASSSTGDEQYFGPGTRLTVT.

This clone was counted a few times. This chain links TRBV27 with TRBJ2-7; perhaps TRBD2 as D (5 bases). The CDR3 is 13 residues long. The V end lost 2 bases, the J end lost 4 bases, and 9 bases lay between the germline ends. CDR1 is MNHEY, CDR2 SMNVEV, per germline (reference sequence). CDR3 in DNA: TGTGCCAGCAGTTTAGAGAGAGGGTACGAGCAGTACTTC. Translation gives CASSLERGYEQYF.

This clone was detected only a few times. The chain is built from TRBV23-1 and TRBJ1-5, with D unresolved. TRBV23-1 is an ORF, and what it does is uncertain. This CDR3 has 18 amino acids. Trimming left V 0 bases short and J 7 bases short, with 22 bases between. The DNA for the CDR3 is TGCGCCAGCAGTCAATCGGTTTGCGACATTGTTGCTCGGCAGCCCCAGCATTTT. Translating gives CASSQSVCDIVARQPQHF.

This clone has only a few counts. The chain carries TRBV6-1 and TRBJ1-5, with D hard to call. The length of the CDR3 is 13 residues. With 6 bases removed from V and 2 bases from J, the gap between germline ends came to 8 bases. Germline V lookup: CDR1 MNHNS, CDR2 SASEGT. In DNA form, the CDR3 reads TGTGCCAGCAGAATGGACGGCAATCAGCCCCAGCATTTT. Translation gives CASRMDGNQPQHF.

The J gene is TRBJ1-2, the V gene TRBV6-1; tentatively, D is TRBD1 (6 bases). In germline, CDR1 is MNHNS, CDR2 SASEGT. Trimming shortened V by 6 bases and J by 2 bases, and 10 bases separated the two germline ends. This CDR3 region has 13 residues. The CDR3 coding sequence is TGTGCCAGCAGCATACAGGGAAACTATGGCTACACCTTC. Translation: CASSIQGNYGYTF.

The chain couples TRBV7-7 to TRBJ2-2; possible D gene TRBD1, 6 bases. CDR1 and CDR2 from the germline V gene are SSHAT and FNYEAQ (reference sequence). The V end was cut by 6 bases, the J end by 5 bases, with 10 bases between. The CDR3 is 13 amino acids. The CDR3 protein is CASRATGTGELFF. The DNA for the CDR3 is TGTGCCAGCAGGGCCACAGGGACCGGGGAGCTGTTTTTT.

The chain is built from TRBV5-1 and TRBJ1-1; D might be TRBD1 (5 bases). Between the trimmed V and J ends, which lost 5 bases and 1 base, there was a span of 12 bases. The germline gives CDR1 SGHRS, CDR2 YFSETQ. The length of the CDR3 is 14 residues. The CDR3 reads CASSFQGRNTEAFF. The CDR3 DNA follows: TGCGCCAGCAGTTTCCAGGGTAGGAACACTGAAGCTTTCTTT.